This passage covers 15 T cell receptor beta chains from one sample sequenced in a study of human T cells and chemical hapten exposure. Time point: pre-sensitization, week 0. Treatment: therapeutic diphenylcyclopropenone sensitization with weekly scalp DPC. Whole blood, unfractionated, served as the material for total RNA extraction. TCRdb used MiXCR to reprocess the RACE reads, holding one entry per CDR3 protein. The table has approximately 50,000 distinct CDR3 sequences, approximately 9.5% seen once. The sequenced sample was whole blood, obtained in connection with sensitization to the hapten diphenylcyclopropenone (DPC). Receptors originate from a woman in her 30s with alopecia areata. Some clones in this sample may be carry-over from other donors' samples.

This clonotype was recorded a few times. The chain carries TRBV7-9 and TRBJ2-1, with D perhaps TRBD1 (6 bases). This CDR3 contains 14 residues. Germline loops: CDR1 SEHNR, CDR2 FQNEAQ (reference sequence). Trimming took 5 bases from V and 5 from J, leaving 13 bases between them. CDR3 bases: TGTGCCAGCAGCCCGGGACAAGTTAACAATGAGCAGTTCTTC. Its translation is CASSPGQVNNEQFF.

The rearrangement uses TRBV6-1 and TRBJ1-4; D call uncertain. Trimming shortened V by 5 bases and J by 10 bases, and 17 bases separated the two germline ends. The CDR3 covers 14 residues. Germline V lookup: CDR1 MNHNS, CDR2 SASEGT. The CDR3 DNA reads TGTGCCAGCAGTCCCACCGGGCCGAGCGGAAAACTGTTTTTT. It codes for CASSPTGPSGKLFF.

This clonotype was observed many times. The V call is TRBV2, the J call TRBJ2-3; 10 bases agree with TRBD2. Germline CDR1 is SNHLY and CDR2 is FYNNEI. CDR3 length equals 19 residues. J was trimmed by 5 bases and V by 2 bases; bases with no gene match: 16. CDR3 residues: CASSESIQSSGGVQDTQYF. The CDR3 bases are TGTGCCAGCAGTGAATCAATCCAATCTAGCGGGGGAGTTCAAGATACGCAGTATTTT.

The CDR3 sequence: CSADPSVRGQETQYF. The CDR3 DNA follows: TGCAGTGCTGACCCGTCGGTCAGGGGGCAAGAGACCCAGTACTTC. The V gene is TRBV20-1, the J gene TRBJ2-5; 7 bases line up with TRBD1. This CDR3 has 15 amino acids. V was pared by 5 bases and J by 2 bases, with 11 bases of the junction left unmatched. Germline values: CDR1 DFQATT, CDR2 SNEGSKA (reference sequence).

This clonotype was seen at least ten times. The chain couples TRBV12-3 or TRBV12-4 to TRBJ2-3; maybe TRBD2 (6 bases). This CDR3 spans 15 amino acids. Trimming removed 6 bases at V and 0 bases at J, with 13 bases between. CDR3 in amino acids: CASSNDGGSTDTQYF. The CDR3 region has the DNA TGTGCCAGCAGCAACGACGGGGGAAGCACAGATACGCAGTATTTT.

This clonotype was seen a few times. This chain links TRBV7-2 with TRBJ2-3; 8 positions agree with TRBD1. With V trimmed by 7 bases and J by 4 bases, 7 bases remained unmatched. Germline V CDR1 and CDR2: SGHTA, FQGNSA. This CDR3 comprises 14 residues. The CDR3 sequence is CASTMDRDADTQYF. CDR3 in DNA: TGTGCCAGCACCATGGACAGGGACGCAGATACGCAGTATTTT.

In its sample, this clonotype was seen a few times. This chain links TRBV14 with TRBJ2-7; D gene uncertain. Germline CDR1 and CDR2: SGHDN and FVKESK. Trimming stripped 1 base from V and 2 bases from J, with 9 bases between. CDR3 length: 14 amino acids. CDR3 loop: CASSQGAWTYEQYF. The CDR3 DNA sequence: TGTGCCAGCAGCCAAGGGGCCTGGACCTACGAGCAGTACTTC.

This clonotype turned up a few times. V is TRBV20-1 and J is TRBJ2-3; D unclear. Germline lookup yields CDR1 DFQATT and CDR2 SNEGSKA (reference sequence). V lost 3 bases and J lost 2, with 6 bases in between. This CDR3 is built from 12 residues. CDR3 sequence reads: CSASRATDTQYF. CDR3 sequence (DNA): TGCAGTGCTAGCCGGGCCACAGATACGCAGTATTTT.

V is TRBV30 and J is TRBJ1-1, with 7 bases identical to TRBD1. Germline CDR1 reads GTSNPN; CDR2 reads SVGIG (reference sequence). V lost 3 bases and J lost 11; bases outside the gene matches: 6. The CDR3 runs to 11 residues. This CDR3 is CAWSETGKAFF. The CDR3 DNA sequence: TGTGCCTGGAGCGAGACAGGGAAGGCTTTCTTT.

This clonotype showed up just a few times. The J gene is TRBJ1-1, the V gene TRBV14, with D possibly matching TRBD1 (5 bases). The CDR3 is 13 residues long. Per the germline V gene, CDR1 is SGHDN and CDR2 is FVKESK. V dropped 4 bases and J dropped 11 bases, with 17 bases sitting between them. The CDR3 region is CASSPYRWGGAFF. The CDR3 DNA reads TGTGCCAGCAGCCCGTACCGATGGGGCGGTGCTTTCTTT.

This chain uses TRBV27 with TRBJ2-3, with TRBD2 matching over 8 bases. V dropped 8 bases and J dropped 0; count of bases not matched to a gene: 13. The CDR3 is made up of 17 amino acids. Germline V gives CDR1 MNHEY, CDR2 SMNVEV (reference sequence). The CDR3, as DNA: TGTGCCAGCGCAAATGGAAGCGGGGGCCGTAGCACAGATACGCAGTATTTT. Protein product: CASANGSGGRSTDTQYF.

This clonotype was picked up many times. The rearrangement links TRBV3-1 to TRBJ2-2; 8 bases map to TRBD1. There are 15 residues in the CDR3. V lost 1 base and J lost 4; bases outside the gene matches: 2. Germline CDR1 and CDR2: LGHDT and YNNKEL (reference sequence). The CDR3 bases are TGTGCCAGCAGCCAAGTTACAGGGGGCACCGGGGAGCTGTTTTTT. It encodes CASSQVTGGTGELFF. The variable domain in full, with the rest retrieved from reference TRBV3-1 and TRBJ2-2, is DTAVSQTPKYLVTQMGNDKSIKCEQNLGHDTMYWYKQDSKKFLKIMFSYNNKELIINETVPNRFSPKSPDKAHLNLHINSLELGDSAVYFCASSQVTGGTGELFFGEGSRLTVL.

The chain recombines TRBV28 with TRBJ2-3; 8 nucleotides align to TRBD1. This CDR3 contains 17 residues. V gave up 4 bases and J gave up 4 bases; unmatched junction bases: 13. Looked up from germline, CDR1 is MDHEN and CDR2 is SYDVKM. This CDR3 is CASSSSGQGLDSDTQYF. Here the CDR3 DNA reads TGTGCCAGCAGTTCTTCCGGACAGGGCCTAGATTCAGATACGCAGTATTTT.

About this clonotype itself: A read error may be the cause here, since a much bigger clone is one base away. The chain has TRBV6-4 and TRBJ2-3; TRBD2 matches 14 bases. The CDR3 covers 16 residues. Germline V gene data show CDR1 as MRHNA and CDR2 as SNTAGT. V lost 10 bases and J lost 2; bases outside the gene matches: 8. This chain's CDR3 is CAITGLAGGNTDTQYF. CDR3 nucleotides: TGTGCCATCACTGGACTAGCGGGGGGCAACACAGATACGCAGTATTTT.

The table lists this clonotype with many counts. The rearrangement uses TRBV20-1 and TRBJ2-7; 8 positions agree with TRBD1. V dropped 5 bases and J dropped 6; count of bases not matched to a gene: 6. The length of the CDR3 is 12 residues. Germline-derived CDR1 and CDR2 are DFQATT and SNEGSKA (reference sequence). DNA for the CDR3: TGCAGTGCTGCAGACAGGGGAATCGAGCAGTACTTC. Translated: CSAADRGIEQYF.